This TCR beta chain comes out of a study of cytomegalovirus exposure and HLA in healthy donors. Assay used: immunoSEQ multiplex PCR; TCRdb lists only in-frame clones, some missing. This table holds some 170,000 clones, 85% to 90% found once. The CDR3 extends over 11 amino acids. The germline CDR1 and CDR2 sequences are DFQATT and SNEGSKA (reference sequence). The V and J ends lost 2 bases and 5 bases respectively, with 6 bases between them. Material: PBMCs. This chain uses TRBV20-1 with TRBJ2-5; a possible D gene is TRBD1 (5 bases). The sequence came from a young woman in good health and CMV-seronegative. The CDR3 nucleotides read TGCAGTGCTAGATACAGGGAGACCCAGTACTTC. It codes for CSARYRETQYF.